This entry concerns a single TCR beta chain. No antigen is known for it. The entry originates in a study of response to subunit inactivated influenza vaccine. Study results and caveats: Authors suggested seasonal influenza vaccinations each recruit few new T cells.

This CDR3 is 16 amino acids long. Trimming took off 2 bases at V and 2 bases at J, with 15 bases between the two ends. The germline CDR1 and CDR2 sequences are SGHTA and FQGNSA. Each CDR3 protein is one row after TCRdb ran MiXCR on the RT-PCR reads. The table includes under 750,000 distinct CDR3 sequences, 10% to 15% detected once. This chain joins TRBV7-2 and TRBJ2-5; D gene ambiguous. Sequenced here: PBMCs from blood, sampled on the day of vaccination. This clonotype was obtained from a man aged 50 to 60 who received an inactivated influenza vaccine. The CDR3 coding sequence is TGTGCCAGCAGCTTAATCTCTATGACGGAACAAGAGACCCAGTACTTC. Protein sequence: CASSLISMTEQETQYF.